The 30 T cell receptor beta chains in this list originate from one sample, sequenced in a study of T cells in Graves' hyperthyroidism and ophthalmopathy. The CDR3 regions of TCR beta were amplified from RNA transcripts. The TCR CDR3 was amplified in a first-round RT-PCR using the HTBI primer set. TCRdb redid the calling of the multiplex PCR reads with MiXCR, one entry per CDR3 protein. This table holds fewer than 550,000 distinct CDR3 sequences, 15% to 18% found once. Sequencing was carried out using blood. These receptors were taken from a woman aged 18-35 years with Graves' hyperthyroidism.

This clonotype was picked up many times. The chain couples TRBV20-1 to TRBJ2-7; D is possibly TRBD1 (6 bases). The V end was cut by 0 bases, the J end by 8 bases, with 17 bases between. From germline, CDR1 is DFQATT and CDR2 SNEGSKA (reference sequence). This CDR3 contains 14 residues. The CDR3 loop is CSARDGQRRGQQYF. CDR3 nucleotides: TGCAGTGCTAGAGACGGCCAACGCAGGGGCCAGCAGTACTTC.

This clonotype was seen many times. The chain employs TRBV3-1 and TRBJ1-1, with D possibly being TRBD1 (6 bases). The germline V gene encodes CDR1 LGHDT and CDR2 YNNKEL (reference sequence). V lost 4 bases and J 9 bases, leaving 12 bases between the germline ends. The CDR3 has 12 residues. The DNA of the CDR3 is TGTGCCAGCAGCCTCCCTACAGGGAAAGCTTTCTTT. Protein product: CASSLPTGKAFF.

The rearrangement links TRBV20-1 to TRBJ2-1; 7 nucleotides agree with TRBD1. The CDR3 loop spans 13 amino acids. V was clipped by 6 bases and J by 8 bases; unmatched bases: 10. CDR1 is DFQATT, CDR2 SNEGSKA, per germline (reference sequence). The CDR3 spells CSAPTGPLYEQFF. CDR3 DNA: TGCAGTGCCCCGACAGGGCCATTATATGAGCAGTTCTTC.

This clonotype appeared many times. The CDR3 sequence: CASRRDRMAAETQYF. The CDR3 DNA is TGTGCCAGCAGGAGGGACAGGATGGCAGCTGAGACCCAGTACTTC. The chain has TRBV2 and TRBJ2-5, with 8 bases identical to TRBD1. The germline gives CDR1 SNHLY, CDR2 FYNNEI. The CDR3 is made up of 15 amino acids. J lost 5 bases, V lost 6 bases, and 11 bases had no gene match.

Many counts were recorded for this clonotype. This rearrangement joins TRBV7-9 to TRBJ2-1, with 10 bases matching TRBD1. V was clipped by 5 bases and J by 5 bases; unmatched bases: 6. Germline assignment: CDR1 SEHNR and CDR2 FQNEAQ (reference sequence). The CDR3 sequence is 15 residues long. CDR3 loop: CASSPPGQGHNEQFF. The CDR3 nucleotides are TGTGCCAGCAGCCCTCCGGGACAGGGGCACAATGAGCAGTTCTTC.

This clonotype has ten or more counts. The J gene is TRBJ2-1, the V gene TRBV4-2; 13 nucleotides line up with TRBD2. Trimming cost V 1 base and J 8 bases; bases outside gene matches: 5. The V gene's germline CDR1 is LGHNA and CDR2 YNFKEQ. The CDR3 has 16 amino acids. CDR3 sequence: CASSQGGLAGVDEQFF. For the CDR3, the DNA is TGTGCCAGCAGCCAAGGAGGACTAGCGGGGGTCGATGAGCAGTTCTTC.

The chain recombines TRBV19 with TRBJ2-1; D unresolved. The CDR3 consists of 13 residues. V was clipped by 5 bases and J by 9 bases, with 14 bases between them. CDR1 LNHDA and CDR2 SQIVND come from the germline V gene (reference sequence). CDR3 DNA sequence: TGTGCCAGTAGTCCCTTTCCCGGCGGTGAGCAGTTCTTC. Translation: CASSPFPGGEQFF. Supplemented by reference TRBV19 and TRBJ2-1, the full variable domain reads DGGITQSPKYLFRKEGQNVTLSCEQNLNHDAMYWYRQDPGQGLRLIYYSQIVNDFQKGDIAEGYSVSREKKESFPLTVTSAQKNPTAFYLCASSPFPGGEQFFGPGTRLTVL.

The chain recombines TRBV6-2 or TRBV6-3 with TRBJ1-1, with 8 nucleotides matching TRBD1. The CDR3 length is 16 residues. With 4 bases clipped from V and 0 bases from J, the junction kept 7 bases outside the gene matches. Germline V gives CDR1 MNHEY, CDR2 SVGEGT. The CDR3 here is CASSSGTGYMNTEAFF. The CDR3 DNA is TGTGCCAGCAGTTCCGGGACAGGATACATGAACACTGAAGCTTTCTTT.

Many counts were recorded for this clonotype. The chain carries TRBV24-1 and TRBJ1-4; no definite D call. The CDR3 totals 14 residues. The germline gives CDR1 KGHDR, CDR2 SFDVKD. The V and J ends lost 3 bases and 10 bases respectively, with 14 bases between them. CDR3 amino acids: CATSDPTTRGKLFF. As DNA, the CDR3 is TGTGCCACCAGTGATCCTACAACGCGCGGAAAACTGTTTTTT.

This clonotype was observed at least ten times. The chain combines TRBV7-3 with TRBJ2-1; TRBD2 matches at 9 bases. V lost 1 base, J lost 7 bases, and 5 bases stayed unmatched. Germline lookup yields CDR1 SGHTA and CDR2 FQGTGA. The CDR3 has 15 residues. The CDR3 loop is CASSLSSGSANEQFF. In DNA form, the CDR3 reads TGTGCCAGCAGCTTAAGTAGCGGGAGTGCGAATGAGCAGTTCTTC.

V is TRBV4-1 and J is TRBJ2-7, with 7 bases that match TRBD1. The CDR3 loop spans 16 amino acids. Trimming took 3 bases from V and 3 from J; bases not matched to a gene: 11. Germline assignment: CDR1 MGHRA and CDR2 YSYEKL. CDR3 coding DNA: TGCGCCAGCAGCCAGGCTTCCGGGACAGCAAGCTACGAGCAGTACTTC. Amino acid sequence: CASSQASGTASYEQYF.

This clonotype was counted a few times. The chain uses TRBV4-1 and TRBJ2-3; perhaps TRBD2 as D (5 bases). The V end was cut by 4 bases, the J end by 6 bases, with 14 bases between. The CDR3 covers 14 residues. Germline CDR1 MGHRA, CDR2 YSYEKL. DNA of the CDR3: TGCGCCAGCAGCCGACTTACGGAGGCGGATACGCAGTATTTT. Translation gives CASSRLTEADTQYF.

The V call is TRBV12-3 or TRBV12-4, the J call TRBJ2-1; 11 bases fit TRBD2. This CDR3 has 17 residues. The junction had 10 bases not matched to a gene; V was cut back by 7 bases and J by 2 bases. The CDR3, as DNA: TGTGCCAGCACAGACCGCAGACTAGCGGGACCCTACAATGAGCAGTTCTTC. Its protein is CASTDRRLAGPYNEQFF.

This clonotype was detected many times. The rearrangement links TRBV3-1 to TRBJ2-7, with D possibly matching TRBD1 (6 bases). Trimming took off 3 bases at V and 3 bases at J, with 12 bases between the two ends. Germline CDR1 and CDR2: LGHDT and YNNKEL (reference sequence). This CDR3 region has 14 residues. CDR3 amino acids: CASSHPGDFYEQYF. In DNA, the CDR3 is TGTGCCAGCAGCCATCCAGGGGATTTCTACGAGCAGTACTTC.

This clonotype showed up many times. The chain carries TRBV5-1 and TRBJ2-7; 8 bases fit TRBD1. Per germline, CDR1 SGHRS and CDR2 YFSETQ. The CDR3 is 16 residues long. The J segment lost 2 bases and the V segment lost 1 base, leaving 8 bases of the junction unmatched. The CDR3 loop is CASSLLQGAYPYEQYF. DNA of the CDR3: TGCGCCAGCAGCTTGCTCCAGGGGGCATATCCCTACGAGCAGTACTTC.

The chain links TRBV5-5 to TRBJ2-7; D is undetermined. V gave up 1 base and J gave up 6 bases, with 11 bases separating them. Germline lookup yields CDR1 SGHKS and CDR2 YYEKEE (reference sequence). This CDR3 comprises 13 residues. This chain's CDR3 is CASSLSLSLEQYF. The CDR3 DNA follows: TGTGCCAGCAGCTTGTCTCTTTCTCTCGAGCAGTACTTC. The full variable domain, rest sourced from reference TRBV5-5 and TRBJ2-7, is DAGVTQSPTHLIKTRGQQVTLRCSPISGHKSVSWYQQVLGQGPQFIFQYYEKEERGRGNFPDRFSARQFPNYSSELNVNALLLGDSALYLCASSLSLSLEQYFGPGTRLTVT.

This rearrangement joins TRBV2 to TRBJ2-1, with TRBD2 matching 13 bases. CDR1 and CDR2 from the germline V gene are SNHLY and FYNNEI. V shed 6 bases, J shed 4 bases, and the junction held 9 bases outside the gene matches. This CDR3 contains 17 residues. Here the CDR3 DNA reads TGTGCCAGCAGCGCTAGGACTAGCGGGAGTTTGTACAATGAGCAGTTCTTC. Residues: CASSARTSGSLYNEQFF.

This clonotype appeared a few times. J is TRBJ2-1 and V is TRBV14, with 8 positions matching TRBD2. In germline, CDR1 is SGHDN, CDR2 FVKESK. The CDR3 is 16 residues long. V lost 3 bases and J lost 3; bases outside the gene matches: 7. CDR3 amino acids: CASSHGTSGVYNEQFF. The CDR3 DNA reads TGTGCCAGCAGCCATGGCACTAGCGGAGTCTACAATGAGCAGTTCTTC.

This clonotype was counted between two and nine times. CDR3 in amino acids: CSARDGLAGGWTQYF. As DNA, the CDR3 is TGCAGTGCTAGAGATGGCCTAGCGGGGGGATGGACCCAGTACTTC. The chain uses TRBV20-1 and TRBJ2-5; the match to TRBD2 covers 11 bases. Trimming at V came to 0 bases and at J to 7 bases, leaving 7 bases not matched to a gene. Germline V gives CDR1 DFQATT, CDR2 SNEGSKA (reference sequence). This CDR3 is built from 15 residues.

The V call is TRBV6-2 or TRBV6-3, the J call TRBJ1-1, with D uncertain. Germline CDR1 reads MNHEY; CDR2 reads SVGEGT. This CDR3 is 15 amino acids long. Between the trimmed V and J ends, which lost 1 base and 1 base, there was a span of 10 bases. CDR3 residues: CASSYLEGPNTEAFF. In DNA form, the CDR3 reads TGTGCCAGCAGTTACTTGGAGGGCCCGAACACTGAAGCTTTCTTT.

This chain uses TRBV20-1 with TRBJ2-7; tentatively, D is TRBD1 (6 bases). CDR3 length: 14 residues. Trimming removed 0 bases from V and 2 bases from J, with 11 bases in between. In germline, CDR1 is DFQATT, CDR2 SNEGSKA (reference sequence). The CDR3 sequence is CSARDLRGAYEQYF. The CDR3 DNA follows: TGCAGTGCTAGAGACCTCAGGGGTGCCTACGAGCAGTACTTC.

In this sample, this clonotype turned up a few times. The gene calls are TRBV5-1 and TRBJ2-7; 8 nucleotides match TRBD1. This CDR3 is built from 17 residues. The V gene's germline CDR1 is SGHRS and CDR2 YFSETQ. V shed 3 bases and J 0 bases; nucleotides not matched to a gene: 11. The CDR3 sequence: CASSSGRDRSFSYEQYF. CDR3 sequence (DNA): TGCGCCAGCAGCTCTGGGCGGGACAGGTCCTTCTCCTACGAGCAGTACTTC.

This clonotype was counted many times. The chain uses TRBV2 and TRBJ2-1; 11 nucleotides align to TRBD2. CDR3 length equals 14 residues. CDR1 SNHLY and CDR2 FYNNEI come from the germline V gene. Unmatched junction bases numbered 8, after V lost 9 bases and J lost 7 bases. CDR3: CARGGRLAGNEQFF. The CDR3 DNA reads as TGTGCCAGGGGTGGGAGACTAGCGGGAAATGAGCAGTTCTTC.

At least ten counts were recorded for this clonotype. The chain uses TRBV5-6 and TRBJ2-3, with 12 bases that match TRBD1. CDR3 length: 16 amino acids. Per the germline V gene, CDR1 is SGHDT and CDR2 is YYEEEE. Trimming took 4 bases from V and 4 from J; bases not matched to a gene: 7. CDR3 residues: CASSGPGQGASDTQYF. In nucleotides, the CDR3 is TGTGCCAGCAGCGGACCGGGACAGGGGGCTTCAGATACGCAGTATTTT. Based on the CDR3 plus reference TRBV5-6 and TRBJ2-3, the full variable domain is DAGVTQSPTHLIKTRGQQVTLRCSPKSGHDTVSWYQQALGQGPQFIFQYYEEEERQRGNFPDRFSGHQFPNYSSELNVNALLLGDSALYLCASSGPGQGASDTQYFGPGTRLTVL.

CDR3 sequence reads: CAITNRDPLRVTIYF. The CDR3, as DNA: TGTGCCATCACAAACCGGGACCCGTTAAGAGTCACCATATATTTT. The rearrangement joins TRBV10-3 to TRBJ1-3, with D perhaps TRBD1 (5 bases). This CDR3 comprises 15 residues. V was pared by 7 bases and J by 9 bases, with 22 bases between. Germline loops: CDR1 ENHRY, CDR2 SYGVKD.

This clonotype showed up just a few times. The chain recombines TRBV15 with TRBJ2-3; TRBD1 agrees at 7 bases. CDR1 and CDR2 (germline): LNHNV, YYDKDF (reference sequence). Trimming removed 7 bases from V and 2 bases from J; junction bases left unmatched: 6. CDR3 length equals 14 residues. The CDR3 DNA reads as TGTGCCACCAAGGGCAGGGGGTCCACAGATACGCAGTATTTT. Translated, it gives CATKGRGSTDTQYF.

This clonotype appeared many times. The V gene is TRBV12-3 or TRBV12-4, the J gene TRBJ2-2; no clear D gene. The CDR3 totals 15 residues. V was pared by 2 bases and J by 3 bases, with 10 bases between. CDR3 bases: TGTGCCAGCAGTTTACGGCTAACTTACACCGGGGAGCTGTTTTTT. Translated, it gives CASSLRLTYTGELFF.

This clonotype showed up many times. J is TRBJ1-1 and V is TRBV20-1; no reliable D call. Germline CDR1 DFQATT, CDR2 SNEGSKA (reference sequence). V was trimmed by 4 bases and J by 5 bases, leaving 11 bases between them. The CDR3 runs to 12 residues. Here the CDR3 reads CSATDRGTEAFF. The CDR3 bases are TGCAGTGCTACTGATCGGGGTACTGAAGCTTTCTTT.

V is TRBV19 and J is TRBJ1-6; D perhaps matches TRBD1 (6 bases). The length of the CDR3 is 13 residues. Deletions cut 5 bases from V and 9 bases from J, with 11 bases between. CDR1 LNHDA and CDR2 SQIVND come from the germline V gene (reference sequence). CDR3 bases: TGTGCCAGTAGTGTCACAGGGAGTTCACCCCTCCACTTT. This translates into CASSVTGSSPLHF. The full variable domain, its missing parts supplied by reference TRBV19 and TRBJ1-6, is DGGITQSPKYLFRKEGQNVTLSCEQNLNHDAMYWYRQDPGQGLRLIYYSQIVNDFQKGDIAEGYSVSREKKESFPLTVTSAQKNPTAFYLCASSVTGSSPLHFGNGTRLTVT.

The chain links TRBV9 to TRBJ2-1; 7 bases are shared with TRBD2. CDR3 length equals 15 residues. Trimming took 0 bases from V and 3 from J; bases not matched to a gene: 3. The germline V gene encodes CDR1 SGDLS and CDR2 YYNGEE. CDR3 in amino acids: CASSVAAGIYNEQFF. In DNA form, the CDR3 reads TGTGCCAGCAGCGTAGCAGCGGGAATCTACAATGAGCAGTTCTTC. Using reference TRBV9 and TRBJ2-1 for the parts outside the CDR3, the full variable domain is DSGVTQTPKHLITATGQRVTLRCSPRSGDLSVYWYQQSLDQGLQFLIQYYNGEERAKGNILERFSAQQFPDLHSELNLSSLELGDSALYFCASSVAAGIYNEQFFGPGTRLTVL.